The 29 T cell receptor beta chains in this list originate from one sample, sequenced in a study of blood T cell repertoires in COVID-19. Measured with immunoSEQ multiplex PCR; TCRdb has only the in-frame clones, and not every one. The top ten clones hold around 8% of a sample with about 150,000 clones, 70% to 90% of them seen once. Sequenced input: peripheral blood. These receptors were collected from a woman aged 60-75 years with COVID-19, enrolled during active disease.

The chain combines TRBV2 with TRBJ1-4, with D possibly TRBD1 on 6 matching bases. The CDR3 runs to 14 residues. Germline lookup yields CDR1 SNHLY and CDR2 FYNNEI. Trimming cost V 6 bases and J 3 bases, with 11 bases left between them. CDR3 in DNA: TGTGCCAGCAGGTCAGGGGTTGCTAATGAAAAACTGTTTTTT. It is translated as CASRSGVANEKLFF.

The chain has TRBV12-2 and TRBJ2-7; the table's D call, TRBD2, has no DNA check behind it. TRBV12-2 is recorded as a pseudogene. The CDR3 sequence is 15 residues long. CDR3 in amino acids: CASRPLKRTDYEQYF. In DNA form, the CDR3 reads TGTGCAAGTCGCCCTCTCAAGCGGACGGATTACGAGCAGTACTTC.

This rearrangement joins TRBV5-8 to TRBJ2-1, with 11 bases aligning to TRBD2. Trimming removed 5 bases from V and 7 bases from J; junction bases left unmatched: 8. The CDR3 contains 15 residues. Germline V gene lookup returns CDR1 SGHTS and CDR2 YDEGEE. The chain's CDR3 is CASSFSGGAWNEQFF. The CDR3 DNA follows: TGTGCCAGCAGTTTTAGCGGGGGGGCGTGGAATGAGCAGTTCTTC.

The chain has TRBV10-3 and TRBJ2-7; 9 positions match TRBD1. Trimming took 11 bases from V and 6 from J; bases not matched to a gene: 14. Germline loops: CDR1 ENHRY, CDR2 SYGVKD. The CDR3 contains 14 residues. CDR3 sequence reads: CAAVTDRGMGEQYF. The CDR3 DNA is TGTGCCGCGGTAACGGACAGGGGAATGGGCGAGCAGTACTTC.

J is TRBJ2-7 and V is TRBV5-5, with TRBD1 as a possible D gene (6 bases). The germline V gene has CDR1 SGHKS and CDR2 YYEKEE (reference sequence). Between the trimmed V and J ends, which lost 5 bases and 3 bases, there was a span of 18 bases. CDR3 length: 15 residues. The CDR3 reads CASSAPLKGDYEQYF. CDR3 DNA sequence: TGTGCCAGCAGTGCCCCCCTTAAGGGGGACTACGAGCAGTACTTC.

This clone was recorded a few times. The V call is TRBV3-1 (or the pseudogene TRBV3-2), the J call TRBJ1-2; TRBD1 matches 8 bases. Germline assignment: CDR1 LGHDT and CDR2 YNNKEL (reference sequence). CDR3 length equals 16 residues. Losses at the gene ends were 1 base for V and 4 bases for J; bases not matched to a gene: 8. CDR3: CASSQAQGAQGYGYTF. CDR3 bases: TGTGCCAGCAGCCAAGCCCAGGGGGCCCAGGGCTATGGCTACACCTTC.

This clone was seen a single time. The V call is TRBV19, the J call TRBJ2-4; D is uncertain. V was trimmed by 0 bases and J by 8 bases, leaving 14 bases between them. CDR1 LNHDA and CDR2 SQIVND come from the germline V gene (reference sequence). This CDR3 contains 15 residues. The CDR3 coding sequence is TGTGCCAGTAGTATAGAGGAGAACGGGTGGGACATTCAGTACTTC. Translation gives CASSIEENGWDIQYF.

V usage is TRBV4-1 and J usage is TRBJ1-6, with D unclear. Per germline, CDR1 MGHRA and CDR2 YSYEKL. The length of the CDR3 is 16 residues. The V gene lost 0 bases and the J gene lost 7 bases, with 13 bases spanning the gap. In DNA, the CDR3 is TGCGCCAGCAGCCAAGATCCCTGGCCCTCCAATTCACCCCTCCACTTT. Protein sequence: CASSQDPWPSNSPLHF.

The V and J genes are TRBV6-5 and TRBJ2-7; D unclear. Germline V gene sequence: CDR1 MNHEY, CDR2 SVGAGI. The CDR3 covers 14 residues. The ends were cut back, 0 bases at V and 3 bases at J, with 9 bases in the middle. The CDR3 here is CASSYSLQYYEQYF. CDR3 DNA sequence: TGTGCCAGCAGTTACTCTCTACAGTACTACGAGCAGTACTTC.

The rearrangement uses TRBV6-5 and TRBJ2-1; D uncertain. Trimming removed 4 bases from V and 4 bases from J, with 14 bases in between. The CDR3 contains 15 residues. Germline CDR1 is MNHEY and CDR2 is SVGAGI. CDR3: CASSSERGVYNEQFF. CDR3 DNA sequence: TGTGCCAGCAGTTCTGAGCGTGGTGTATACAATGAGCAGTTCTTC.

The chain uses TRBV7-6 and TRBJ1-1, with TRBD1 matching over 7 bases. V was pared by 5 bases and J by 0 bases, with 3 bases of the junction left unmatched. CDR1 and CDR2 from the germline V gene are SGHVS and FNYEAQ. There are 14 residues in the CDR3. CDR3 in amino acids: CASSLQGMNTEAFF. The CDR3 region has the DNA TGTGCCAGCAGCCTACAGGGGATGAACACTGAAGCTTTCTTT.

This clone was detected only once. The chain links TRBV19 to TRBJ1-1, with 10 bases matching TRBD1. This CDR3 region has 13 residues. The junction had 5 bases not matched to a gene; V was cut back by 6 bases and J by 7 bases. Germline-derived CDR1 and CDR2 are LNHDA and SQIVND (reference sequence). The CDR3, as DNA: TGTGCCAGTAGGACGGACAGGGGGTTTGAAGCTTTCTTT. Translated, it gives CASRTDRGFEAFF.

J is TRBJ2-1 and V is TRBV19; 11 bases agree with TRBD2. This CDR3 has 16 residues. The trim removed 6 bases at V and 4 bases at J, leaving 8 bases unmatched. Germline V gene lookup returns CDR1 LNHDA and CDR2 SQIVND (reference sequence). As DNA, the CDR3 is TGTGCCAGTAGGGGAATAGCGGGGGGGAATTACAATGAGCAGTTCTTC. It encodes CASRGIAGGNYNEQFF.

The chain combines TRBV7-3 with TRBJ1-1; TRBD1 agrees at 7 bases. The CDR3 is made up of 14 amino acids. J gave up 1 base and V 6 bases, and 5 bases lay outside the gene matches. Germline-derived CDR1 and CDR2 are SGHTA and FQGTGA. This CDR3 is CASSQSGGNTEAFF. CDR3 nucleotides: TGTGCCAGCAGTCAATCAGGGGGGAACACTGAAGCTTTCTTT. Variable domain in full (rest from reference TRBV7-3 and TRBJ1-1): GAGVSQTPSNKVTEKGKYVELRCDPISGHTALYWYRQSLGQGPEFLIYFQGTGAADDSGLPNDRFFAVRPEGSVSTLKIQRTERGDSAVYLCASSQSGGNTEAFFGQGTRLTVV.

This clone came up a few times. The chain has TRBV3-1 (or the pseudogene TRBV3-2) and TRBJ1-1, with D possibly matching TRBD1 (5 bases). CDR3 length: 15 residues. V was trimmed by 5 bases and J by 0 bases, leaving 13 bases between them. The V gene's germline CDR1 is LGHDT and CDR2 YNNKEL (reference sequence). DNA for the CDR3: TGTGCCAGCAGCTACAGGTTAACCCTGAACACTGAAGCTTTCTTT. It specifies CASSYRLTLNTEAFF.

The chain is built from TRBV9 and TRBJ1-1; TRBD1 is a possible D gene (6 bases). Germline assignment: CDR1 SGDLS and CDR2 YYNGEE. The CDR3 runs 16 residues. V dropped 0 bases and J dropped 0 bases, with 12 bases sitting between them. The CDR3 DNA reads TGTGCCAGCAGCGTAGGGGGACACGTTATGAACACTGAAGCTTTCTTT. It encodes CASSVGGHVMNTEAFF.

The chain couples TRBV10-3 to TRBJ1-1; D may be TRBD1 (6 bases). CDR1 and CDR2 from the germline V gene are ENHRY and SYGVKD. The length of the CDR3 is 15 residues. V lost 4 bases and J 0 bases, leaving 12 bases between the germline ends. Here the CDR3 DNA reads TGTGCCATCAGTGTAGGACAGAGAATGAACACTGAAGCTTTCTTT. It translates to CAISVGQRMNTEAFF.

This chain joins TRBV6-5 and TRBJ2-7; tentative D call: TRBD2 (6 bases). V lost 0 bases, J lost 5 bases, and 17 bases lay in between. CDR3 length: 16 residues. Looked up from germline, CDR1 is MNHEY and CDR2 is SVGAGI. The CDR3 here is CASSYSIVAGPNEQYF. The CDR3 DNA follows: TGTGCCAGCAGTTACTCGATTGTGGCGGGGCCCAACGAGCAGTACTTC.

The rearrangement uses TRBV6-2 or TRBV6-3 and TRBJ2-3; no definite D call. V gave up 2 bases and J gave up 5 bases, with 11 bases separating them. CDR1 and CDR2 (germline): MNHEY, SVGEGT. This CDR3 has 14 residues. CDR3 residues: CASSYDSTEDTQYF. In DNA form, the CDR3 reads TGTGCCAGCAGTTACGACTCGACTGAAGATACGCAGTATTTT.

The CDR3 DNA follows: TGTGCCAGTAGTGGGCAGGGGAGTATTGAGACCCAGTACTTC. It specifies CASSGQGSIETQYF. The chain carries TRBV19 and TRBJ2-5, with D perhaps TRBD1 (6 bases). There are 14 residues in the CDR3. CDR1 is LNHDA, CDR2 SQIVND, per germline (reference sequence). Trimming took 5 bases from V and 5 from J, leaving 15 bases between them.

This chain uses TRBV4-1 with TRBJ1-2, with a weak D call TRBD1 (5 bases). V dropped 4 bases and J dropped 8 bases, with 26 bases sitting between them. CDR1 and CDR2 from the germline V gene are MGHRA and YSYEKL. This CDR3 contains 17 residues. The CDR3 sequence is CASSRMGRGGIGEGYTF. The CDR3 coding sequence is TGCGCCAGCAGCCGAATGGGGAGGGGCGGTATTGGAGAGGGCTACACCTTC.

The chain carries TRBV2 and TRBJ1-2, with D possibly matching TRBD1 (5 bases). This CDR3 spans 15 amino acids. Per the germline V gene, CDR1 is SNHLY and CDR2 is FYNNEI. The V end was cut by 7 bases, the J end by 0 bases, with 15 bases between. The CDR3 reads CASKRGSTANYGYTF. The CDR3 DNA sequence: TGTGCCAGCAAAAGGGGCTCGACAGCTAACTATGGCTACACCTTC.

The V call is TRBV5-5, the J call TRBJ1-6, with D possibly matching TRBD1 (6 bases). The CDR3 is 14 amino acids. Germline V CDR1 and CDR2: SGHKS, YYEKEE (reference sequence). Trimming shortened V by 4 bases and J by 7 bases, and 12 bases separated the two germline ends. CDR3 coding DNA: TGTGCCAGCAGCGCGGGAGGACAGAATTCACCCCTCCACTTT. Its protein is CASSAGGQNSPLHF.

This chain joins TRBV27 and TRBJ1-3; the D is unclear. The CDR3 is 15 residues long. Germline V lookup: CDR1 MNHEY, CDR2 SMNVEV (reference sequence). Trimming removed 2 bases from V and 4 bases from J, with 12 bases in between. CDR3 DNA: TGTGCCAGCAGTTTAACGCCCGTGCGGGGAAACACCATATATTTT. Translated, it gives CASSLTPVRGNTIYF.

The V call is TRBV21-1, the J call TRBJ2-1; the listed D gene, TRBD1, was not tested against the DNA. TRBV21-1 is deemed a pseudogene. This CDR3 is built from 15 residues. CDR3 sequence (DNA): TGTGCCAGCAGCTACAGTCCAGAATTTCACAATGAGCAGTTCTTC. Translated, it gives CASSYSPEFHNEQFF.

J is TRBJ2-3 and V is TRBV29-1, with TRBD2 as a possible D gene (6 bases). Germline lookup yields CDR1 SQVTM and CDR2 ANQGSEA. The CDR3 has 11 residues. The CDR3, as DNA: TGCAGTGGGGGGTTCACAGATACGCAGTATTTT. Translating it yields CSGGFTDTQYF.

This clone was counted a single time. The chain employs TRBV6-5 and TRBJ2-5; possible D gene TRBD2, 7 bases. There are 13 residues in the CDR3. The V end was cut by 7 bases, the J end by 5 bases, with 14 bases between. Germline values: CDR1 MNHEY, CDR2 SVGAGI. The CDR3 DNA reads TGTGCCAGCATTCGGGGGGCGGGGGAGACCCAGTACTTC. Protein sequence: CASIRGAGETQYF.

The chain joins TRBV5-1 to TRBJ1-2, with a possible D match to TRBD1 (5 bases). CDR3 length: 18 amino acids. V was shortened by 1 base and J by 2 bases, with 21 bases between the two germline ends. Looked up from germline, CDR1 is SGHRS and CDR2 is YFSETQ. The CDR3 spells CASSLIPRDSTTNYGYTF. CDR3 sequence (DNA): TGCGCCAGCAGCTTGATCCCTCGGGACTCAACGACGAACTATGGCTACACCTTC.

CDR3 DNA sequence: TGCGCCAGCAGCTTGGGAGGCGGGGAGCTGTTTTTT. Translation gives CASSLGGGELFF. The V gene is TRBV5-1, the J gene TRBJ2-2; D is ambiguous. The V end lost 0 bases, the J end lost 7 bases, and 4 bases lay between the germline ends. In germline, CDR1 is SGHRS, CDR2 YFSETQ. The CDR3 is 12 residues long.